Below are 21 T cell receptor beta chains sequenced from a single sample in a study of blood T cell repertoires in COVID-19. Profiled with immunoSEQ multiplex PCR; TCRdb holds only in-frame clones, not every one. The table has fewer than 150,000 clones, around 87% seen once. Sequenced: peripheral blood. The receptor source for this set is a woman in her fifties or sixties who had recovered from COVID-19.

With respect to this clone: Other DNA sequences within the sample encode an identical CDR3. V usage is TRBV6-5 and J usage is TRBJ2-7, with 7 bases aligning to TRBD1. The CDR3 runs 15 residues. CDR1 and CDR2 from the germline V gene are MNHEY and SVGAGI. V was pared by 6 bases and J by 2 bases, with 10 bases of the junction left unmatched. CDR3 loop: CASRSPGTAAYEQYF. The CDR3 region has the DNA TGTGCCAGCAGGAGTCCCGGGACAGCCGCCTACGAGCAGTACTTC.

The chain joins TRBV5-1 to TRBJ1-2; maybe TRBD1 (5 bases). There are 14 residues in the CDR3. The V and J ends lost 2 bases and 6 bases respectively, with 14 bases between them. Germline assignment: CDR1 SGHRS and CDR2 YFSETQ. CDR3 protein: CASSLEGQGDGYTF. Here the CDR3 DNA reads TGCGCCAGCAGCTTAGAAGGTCAGGGCGATGGCTACACCTTC.

About this clone itself: The same CDR3 arises from other DNA sequences in this sample as well. The chain links TRBV5-1 to TRBJ2-3; D perhaps matches TRBD2 (5 bases). Trimming stripped 4 bases from V and 1 base from J, with 13 bases between. In germline, CDR1 is SGHRS, CDR2 YFSETQ. This CDR3 is built from 15 residues. The CDR3 reads CASSPRGRGTDTQYF. DNA of the CDR3: TGCGCCAGCAGCCCACGAGGGCGGGGCACAGATACGCAGTATTTT.

The V gene is TRBV5-1, the J gene TRBJ2-1; 7 bases are shared with TRBD2. Germline-derived CDR1 and CDR2 are SGHRS and YFSETQ. The CDR3 spans 17 residues. V lost 5 bases, J lost 3 bases, and 14 bases stayed unmatched. As DNA, the CDR3 is TGCGCCAGCAGGCCGGGGGGTGGCAGATCCAACTACAATGAGCAGTTCTTC. Translating it yields CASRPGGGRSNYNEQFF.

This chain joins TRBV6-6 and TRBJ1-1; the match to TRBD1 covers 11 bases. The J segment lost 7 bases and the V segment lost 6 bases, leaving 7 bases of the junction unmatched. CDR3 length: 14 residues. Germline V gene lookup returns CDR1 MNHNY and CDR2 SVGAGI (reference sequence). CDR3 sequence: CASSSGQGGYEAFF. CDR3 coding DNA: TGTGCCAGCAGCTCGGGACAGGGGGGTTATGAAGCTTTCTTT.

The J gene is TRBJ2-7, the V gene TRBV11-2; the D gene is possibly TRBD1 (5 bases). The CDR3 has 17 residues. With 2 bases removed from V and 0 bases from J, the gap between germline ends came to 17 bases. Per the germline V gene, CDR1 is SGHAT and CDR2 is FQNNGV. The chain's CDR3 is CASSLLQDTLLSYEQYF. As DNA, the CDR3 is TGTGCCAGCAGCTTACTTCAGGACACCCTCCTCTCCTACGAGCAGTACTTC.

The V and J genes are TRBV7-9 and TRBJ1-1; D remains ambiguous. The CDR3 is made up of 14 amino acids. Germline V lookup: CDR1 SEHNR, CDR2 FQNEAQ (reference sequence). Trimming shortened V by 8 bases and J by 2 bases, and 15 bases separated the two germline ends. CDR3 DNA sequence: TGTGCCAGCTACCATCAGGTTAGTAACACTGAAGCTTTCTTT. This sequence encodes CASYHQVSNTEAFF.

With respect to this clone: The same CDR3 arises from other DNA sequences in this sample as well. The CDR3: CASSLLLAGGTDTQYF. The CDR3 DNA reads as TGTGCCAGCAGCCTACTATTAGCGGGGGGCACAGATACGCAGTATTTT. The chain employs TRBV7-9 and TRBJ2-3, with TRBD2 matching over 9 bases. Germline CDR1 is SEHNR and CDR2 is FQNEAQ (reference sequence). This CDR3 has 16 residues. The V gene end was trimmed by 5 bases and the J gene end by 1 base; junction bases not matched to a gene: 7. The full variable domain, completed using reference TRBV7-9 and TRBJ2-3, is DTGVSQNPRHKITKRGQNVTFRCDPISEHNRLYWYRQTLGQGPEFLTYFQNEAQLEKSRLLSDRFSAERPKGSFSTLEIQRTEQGDSAMYLCASSLLLAGGTDTQYFGPGTRLTVL.

Remarks on this clone: The germline gene is not matched at one end of the junction; a read error may be the cause. The rearrangement links TRBV6-1 to TRBJ1-2, with TRBD1 matching 8 bases. This CDR3 comprises 13 residues. Germline CDR1 is MNHNS and CDR2 is SASEGT. CDR3 sequence reads: CASSEDRGYGYTF. CDR3 DNA sequence: TGTGCCAGCAGCGAAGACAGGGGCTATGGCTACACCTTC.

The CDR3, as DNA: TGTGCCAGCAGCTTGGAGGCTAGCGGGATCGGCACAAGATACTACGAGCAGTACTTC. As protein: CASSLEASGIGTRYYEQYF. The rearrangement joins TRBV5-5 to TRBJ2-7, with 9 bases matching TRBD2. The CDR3 length is 19 residues. After removal of 0 bases from V and 3 bases from J, the junction contained 16 bases not matched to a gene. CDR1 is SGHKS, CDR2 YYEKEE, per germline (reference sequence).

DNA of the CDR3: TGCGCCAGCAGCCAAGAGGCGTGGAGCTCCTACAATGAGCAGTTCTTC. It translates to CASSQEAWSSYNEQFF. J is TRBJ2-1 and V is TRBV4-3; no reliable D call. With 0 bases removed from V and 0 bases from J, the gap between germline ends came to 9 bases. This CDR3 has 16 amino acids. Germline lookup yields CDR1 LGHNA and CDR2 YSLEER.

The chain has TRBV9 and TRBJ1-3; 10 bases agree with TRBD1. Trimming cost V 4 bases and J 4 bases; bases outside gene matches: 17. The CDR3 runs to 19 residues. Germline CDR1 is SGDLS and CDR2 is YYNGEE. DNA for the CDR3: TGTGCCAGCAGCATGATACCGGGACAGGGGTTCTTAGGCGGAAACACCATATATTTT. It specifies CASSMIPGQGFLGGNTIYF.

The rearrangement uses TRBV7-3 and TRBJ2-3; 7 bases are shared with TRBD2. Germline CDR1 SGHTA, CDR2 FQGTGA. The J segment lost 2 bases and the V segment lost 1 base, leaving 3 bases of the junction unmatched. The CDR3 loop spans 15 amino acids. In DNA, the CDR3 is TGTGCCAGCAGCTTAAGCACTAGCGCCACAGATACGCAGTATTTT. Protein sequence: CASSLSTSATDTQYF.

This chain connects TRBV19 to TRBJ1-6; TRBD1 matches at 9 bases. CDR3 length equals 16 residues. Germline assignment: CDR1 LNHDA and CDR2 SQIVND (reference sequence). V dropped 5 bases and J dropped 14; count of bases not matched to a gene: 16. CDR3 sequence (DNA): TGTGCCAGTAGTCCTTTCCCCGGGACAGGGCTTTCGTCCCTCCACTTT. Encoded protein: CASSPFPGTGLSSLHF.

The chain combines TRBV5-1 with TRBJ1-3; perhaps TRBD1 as D (5 bases). Trimming stripped 2 bases from V and 2 bases from J, with 14 bases between. In germline, CDR1 is SGHRS, CDR2 YFSETQ. The CDR3 is 16 residues long. The CDR3 nucleotides read TGCGCCAGCAGCTTAGATTTTGGGGCGACTGGAAACACCATATATTTT. It yields the protein CASSLDFGATGNTIYF.

J is TRBJ1-1 and V is TRBV7-9; 9 bases map to TRBD1. V was clipped by 0 bases and J by 8 bases; unmatched bases: 4. Germline loops: CDR1 SEHNR, CDR2 FQNEAQ (reference sequence). The CDR3 has 14 residues. CDR3 DNA sequence: TGTGCCAGCAGCTTAGCTCGGACAGGGGCAGAAGCTTTCTTT. This gives the protein CASSLARTGAEAFF.

The chain carries TRBV7-3 and TRBJ2-1; D might be TRBD2 (6 bases). V was cut by 5 bases and J by 3 bases, with 14 bases left in between. The germline V gene encodes CDR1 SGHTA and CDR2 FQGTGA. The CDR3 has 15 residues. The CDR3 nucleotides read TGTGCCAGCAGCCCAGCGGGTCAAGGCTACAATGAGCAGTTCTTC. Encoded protein: CASSPAGQGYNEQFF.

The rearrangement joins TRBV4-1 to TRBJ2-3, with D uncertain. Looked up from germline, CDR1 is MGHRA and CDR2 is YSYEKL. The CDR3 is 14 amino acids. V gave up 1 base and J gave up 3 bases, with 8 bases separating them. For the CDR3, the DNA is TGCGCCAGCAGCCAAGGAGTCTTAACAGATACGCAGTATTTT. Protein: CASSQGVLTDTQYF.

The V gene is TRBV2, the J gene TRBJ1-6; D gene ambiguous. This CDR3 has 13 amino acids. V gave up 3 bases and J gave up 10 bases, with 10 bases separating them. The germline V gene encodes CDR1 SNHLY and CDR2 FYNNEI. CDR3 protein: CASSDRFESPLHF. In DNA, the CDR3 is TGTGCCAGCAGTGACAGGTTTGAATCACCCCTCCACTTT.

This chain links TRBV10-3 with TRBJ2-1; 13 nucleotides align to TRBD2. The length of the CDR3 is 17 residues. In germline, CDR1 is ENHRY, CDR2 SYGVKD. After removal of 2 bases from V and 8 bases from J, the junction contained 9 bases not matched to a gene. The CDR3 DNA reads TGTGCCATCAGTGAGGCAACTAGCGGGGGGGCCAGGGATGAGCAGTTCTTC. It encodes CAISEATSGGARDEQFF.

CDR3 sequence: CASSRAGGRYEQYF. CDR3 DNA: TGTGCCAGCAGTCGCGCAGGGGGCCGTTACGAGCAGTACTTC. The chain recombines TRBV28 with TRBJ2-7; 8 bases match TRBD1. The V segment lost 5 bases and the J segment 4 bases; nucleotides outside the gene matches: 7. The germline V gene encodes CDR1 MDHEN and CDR2 SYDVKM. This CDR3 is 14 amino acids long.